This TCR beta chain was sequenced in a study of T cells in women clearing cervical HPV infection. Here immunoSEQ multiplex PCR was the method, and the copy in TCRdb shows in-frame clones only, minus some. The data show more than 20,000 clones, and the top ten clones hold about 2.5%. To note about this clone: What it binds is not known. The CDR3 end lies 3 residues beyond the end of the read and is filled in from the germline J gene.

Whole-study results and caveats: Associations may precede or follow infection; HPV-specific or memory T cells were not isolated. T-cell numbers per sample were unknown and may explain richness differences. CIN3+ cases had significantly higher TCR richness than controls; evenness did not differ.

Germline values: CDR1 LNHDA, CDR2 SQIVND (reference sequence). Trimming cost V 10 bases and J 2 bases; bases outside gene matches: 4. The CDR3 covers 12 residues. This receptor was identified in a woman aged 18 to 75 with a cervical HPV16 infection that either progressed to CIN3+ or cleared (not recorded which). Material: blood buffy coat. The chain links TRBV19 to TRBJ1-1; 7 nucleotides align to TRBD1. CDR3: CATRGRNTEAFF. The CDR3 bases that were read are TGTGCCACCAGGGGGAGAAACACTGAA.